This is a list of T cell receptor beta chains from one sample in a study of early stage breast cancer tumors. Using immunoSEQ multiplex PCR, the repertoire was profiled, and TCRdb retains in-frame clones only, with some absent. The sample consists of fewer than 30,000 clones, around 50% of them appearing once. Sequencing input: breast tumor tissue. The receptors shown here come from a person aged 50 to 59 with breast cancer. Both conserved end residues are part of each CDR3. Each record gives: D gene, V gene, clone size, J gene, CDR3 DNA, CDR3 protein. A D gene is named only where the DNA matches it firmly. Size values are once, few and many counts, or a class for expanded clones, and some rows have none.

>.|TRBV2|few|TRBJ1-2
TGTGCCAGCAGTGAACAGGGGCAAGGCTACACCTTC
CASSEQGQGYTF
>.|TRBV6-6|.|TRBJ2-5
TGTGCCAGCCGCCAGGGGACCCAGTACTTC
CASRQGTQYF
>.|TRBV7-2|.|TRBJ2-7
TGTGCCAGCAGCTTGAGCGCGTCTCCCCCCTACGAGCAGTACTTC
CASSLSASPPYEQYF
>.|TRBV19|.|TRBJ2-1
TGTGCCAGTACCGAAACAGGGTGGAATGAGCAGTTCTTC
CASTETGWNEQFF
>.|TRBV6-1|few|TRBJ1-4
TGTGCCAGCAGTGACTATACCTATGCTGAAAAACTGTTTTTT
CASSDYTYAEKLFF
>.|TRBV21-1|.|TRBJ2-1
TGTGCCAGCGGTCCGGGAGGGACTAGCGGGAATAGGTCCTACAATGAGCAGTTCTTC
CASGPGGTSGNRSYNEQFF
>.|TRBV2|once|TRBJ1-3
TGTGCCAGCAGTGACAGTGGGCACTTCTCTGGAAACACCATATATTTT
CASSDSGHFSGNTIYF
>TRBD2|TRBV2|few|TRBJ2-7
TGTGCCAGCAGTGAAAGCGGGAGGGGCTCCTACGAGCAGTACTTC
CASSESGRGSYEQYF
>.|TRBV7-9|.|TRBJ1-6
TGTGCCAGCAGCTTAGGCGGGGCGGATAATTCACCCCTCCACTTT
CASSLGGADNSPLHF
>.|TRBV7-2|.|TRBJ2-7
TGTGCCAGCAGCCCCTCGGCGGCGGACGGTTACGAGCAGTACTTC
CASSPSAADGYEQYF
>TRBD1|TRBV18|.|TRBJ2-5
TGTGCCAGCTCACCCGGGACAGGGGGCCGGGAGACCCAGTACTTC
CASSPGTGGRETQYF
>TRBD1|TRBV18|.|TRBJ1-3
TGTGCCAGCTCACCTGGGACAGGAAGCTCTGGAAACACCATATATTTT
CASSPGTGSSGNTIYF
>.|TRBV29-1|few|TRBJ1-2
TGCAGCGTTCGGTTGGGGGAGGCTAACTATGGCTACACCTTC
CSVRLGEANYGYTF
>TRBD1|TRBV7-9|.|TRBJ2-5
TGTGCCAGCAGCCCACGGACAGGGGATTTGGAAGAGACCCAGTACTTC
CASSPRTGDLEETQYF
>TRBD2|TRBV9|.|TRBJ2-1
TGTGCCAGCAGCGTAGGCGGGAGGGACAATGAGCAGTTCTTC
CASSVGGRDNEQFF
>.|TRBV30|.|TRBJ2-7
TGTGCCTGGACCCGGGGACTTTGGGGCTACGAGCAGTACTTC
CAWTRGLWGYEQYF
>.|TRBV5-6|.|TRBJ2-2
TGTGCCAGCAGCTTGGGGCCTCTAGCAGGCGGGGAGCTGTTTTTT
CASSLGPLAGGELFF
>TRBD2|TRBV28|.|TRBJ2-3
TGTGCCAGCAGTTTACAAGCGGGGTACACAGATACGCAGTATTTT
CASSLQAGYTDTQYF
>TRBD2|TRBV15|.|TRBJ2-3
TGTGCCACCAGCAGAGATTCCCTAGCGGGAGATGTCTCGCGGAGCACAGATACGCAGTATTTT
CATSRDSLAGDVSRSTDTQYF
>TRBD2|TRBV19|.|TRBJ2-3
TGTGCCAGTAGTCCTTCACTGAGACTAGCGGGAGGGTGGACAGATACGCAGTATTTT
CASSPSLRLAGGWTDTQYF
>TRBD2|TRBV19|.|TRBJ2-1
TGTGCCAGTAGTCCTCAGCGGGAGGGCCGTGGCGATGAGCAGTTCTTC
CASSPQREGRGDEQFF
>.|TRBV18|.|TRBJ2-2
TGTGCCAGCTCATCACAGGGTAGCGGGGAGCTGTTTTTT
CASSSQGSGELFF
>TRBD1|TRBV7-9|.|TRBJ2-5
TGTGCCAGCAGCAAAGACAGGGGGATCCAAGAGACCCAGTACTTC
CASSKDRGIQETQYF
>TRBD1|TRBV7-2|.|TRBJ1-2
TGTGCCAGCAGCTTAGAAGGGGGCGCAAAAGACTACACCTTC
CASSLEGGAKDYTF
>.|TRBV7-2|few|TRBJ2-3
TGTGCCAGCAGCTTAGGGCTCGAGGGATACCGGGATACGCAGTATTTT
CASSLGLEGYRDTQYF
>.|TRBV5-6|.|TRBJ2-7
TGTGCCAGCAGCTTGATTTCCGGCCGACCCTACGAGCAGTACTTC
CASSLISGRPYEQYF
>TRBD1|TRBV15|.|TRBJ1-3
TGTGCCACCAGCAGATACGACAGGGGGATTGGAAACACCATATATTTT
CATSRYDRGIGNTIYF
>TRBD1|TRBV10-1|.|TRBJ2-2
TGCGCCAGCAATGGGAGAGGGACAGGGGGAAACACCGGGGAGCTGTTTTTT
CASNGRGTGGNTGELFF
>.|TRBV9|.|TRBJ2-3
TGTGCCAGCAGCGTAGAGGGAGGATCACGCACAGATACGCAGTATTTT
CASSVEGGSRTDTQYF
>.|TRBV7-3|.|TRBJ2-2
TGTGCCAGCAGCTTACAGGGTACCGGGGAGCTGTTTTTT
CASSLQGTGELFF
>.|TRBV6-5|.|TRBJ2-3
TGTGCCAGCAGCCTAAGGGGCAGTTATTCAGATACGCAGTATTTT
CASSLRGSYSDTQYF
>TRBD1|TRBV2|.|TRBJ1-5
TGTGCCAGCAGCGGACAGGGGGCAAGTCAGCCCCAGCATTTT
CASSGQGASQPQHF
>.|TRBV7-2|few|TRBJ2-4
TGTGCCAGCAGCTTCAGGGGCTCCAAAAACATTCAGTACTTC
CASSFRGSKNIQYF
>.|TRBV21-1|.|TRBJ2-1
TGTGCCAGCAGCGTCGAACGGATCACCTACAATGAGCAGTTCTTC
CASSVERITYNEQFF
>.|TRBV1|.|TRBJ2-7
TGCACCAGCAGCCAAAAGCCTCATTTGACAGGGCAGGGCTACGAGCAGTACTTC
CTSSQKPHLTGQGYEQYF
>.|TRBV21-1|few|TRBJ2-1
TGTGCCAGCAGCAAGGCGGATAAGCGGGAGAATAACAATGAGCAGTTCTTC
CASSKADKRENNNEQFF
>.|TRBV6-5|.|TRBJ2-5
TGTGCCAGCAGTTACGGCTCGAAAGGGACCCAGTACTTC
CASSYGSKGTQYF
>TRBD2|TRBV7-9|.|TRBJ2-1
TGTGCCAGCAGCCTTAGCGGGAGGAACTACAATGAGCAGTTCTTC
CASSLSGRNYNEQFF
>TRBD2|TRBV11-2|.|TRBJ2-1
TGTGCCAGCAGCTTAGAATTAGCGGGAGCGGGTGAGCAGTTCTTC
CASSLELAGAGEQFF
>.|TRBV27|.|TRBJ2-7
TGTGCCAGCAGCCCCATGAGTGAGGGTCCCGAGCAGTACTTC
CASSPMSEGPEQYF
>TRBD1|TRBV29-1|.|TRBJ2-7
TGCAGCGTTGGAGGGGGCGACTCCTACGAGCAGTACTTC
CSVGGGDSYEQYF
>TRBD1|TRBV4-1|.|TRBJ2-1
TGCGCCAGCAGTCGGCAGGGACAGGGTATTTACAATGAGCAGTTCTTC
CASSRQGQGIYNEQFF
>.|TRBV30|.|TRBJ1-1
TGTGCCTGGAGTGTACTTGGGGGAAACACTGAAGCTTTCTTT
CAWSVLGGNTEAFF
>TRBD1|TRBV6-1|many|TRBJ1-5
TGTGCCAGCAGGACAGGGTCCAGCAATCAGCCCCAGCATTTT
CASRTGSSNQPQHF
>.|TRBV6-1|.|TRBJ2-1
TGTGCCACCCAGGACTTTTACAATGAGCAGTTCTTC
CATQDFYNEQFF
>TRBD2|TRBV7-7|.|TRBJ2-1
TGTGCTAGCAGCCGCCTGCCTCTAGCGGTCTCCTACAATGAGCAGTTCTTC
CASSRLPLAVSYNEQFF
>TRBD1|TRBV4-3|.|TRBJ1-5
TGCGCCAGCAGCCAGGAAACAGGGGGGGGTCAGCCCCAGCATTTT
CASSQETGGGQPQHF
>.|TRBV15|.|TRBJ2-5
TGTGCCACCAGCAGAGATTCCGGGTACCAGGAGACCCAGTACTTC
CATSRDSGYQETQYF
>.|TRBV6-5|.|TRBJ2-3
TGTGCCAGCAGTTACTCACGGACACGGACAGATACGCAGTATTTT
CASSYSRTRTDTQYF